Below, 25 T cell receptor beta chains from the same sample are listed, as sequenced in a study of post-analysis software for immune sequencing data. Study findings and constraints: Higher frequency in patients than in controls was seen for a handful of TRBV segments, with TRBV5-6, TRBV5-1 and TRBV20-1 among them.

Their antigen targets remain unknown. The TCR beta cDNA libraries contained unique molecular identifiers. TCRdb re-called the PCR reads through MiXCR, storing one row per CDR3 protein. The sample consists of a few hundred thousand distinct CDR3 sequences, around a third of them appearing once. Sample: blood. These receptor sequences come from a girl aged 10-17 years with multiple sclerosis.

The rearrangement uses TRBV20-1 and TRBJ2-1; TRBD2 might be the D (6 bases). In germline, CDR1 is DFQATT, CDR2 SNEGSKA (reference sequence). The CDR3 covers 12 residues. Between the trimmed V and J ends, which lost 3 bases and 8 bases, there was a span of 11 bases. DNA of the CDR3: TGCAGTGCTAGTTGGCGGGGCGATGAGCAGTTCTTC. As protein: CSASWRGDEQFF.

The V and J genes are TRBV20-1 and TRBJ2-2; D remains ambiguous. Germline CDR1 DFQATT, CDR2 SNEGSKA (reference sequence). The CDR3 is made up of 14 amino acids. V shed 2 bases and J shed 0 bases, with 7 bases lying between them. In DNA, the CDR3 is TGCAGTGCTAGACTCTCAGCGAACACCGGGGAGCTGTTTTTT. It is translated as CSARLSANTGELFF.

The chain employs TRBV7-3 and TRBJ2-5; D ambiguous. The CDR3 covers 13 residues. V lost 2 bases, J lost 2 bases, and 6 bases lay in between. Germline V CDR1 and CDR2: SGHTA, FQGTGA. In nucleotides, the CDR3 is TGTGCCAGCAGCTTACTCCTACAAGAGACCCAGTACTTC. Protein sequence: CASSLLLQETQYF.

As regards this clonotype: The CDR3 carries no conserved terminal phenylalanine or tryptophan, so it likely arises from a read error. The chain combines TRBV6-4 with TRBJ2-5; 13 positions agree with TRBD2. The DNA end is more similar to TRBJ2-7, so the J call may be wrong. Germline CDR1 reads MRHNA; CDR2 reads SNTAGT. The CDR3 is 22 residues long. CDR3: CASSDGLAGAENLSPVENEQYL. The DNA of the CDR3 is TGTGCCAGCAGTGACGGACTAGCGGGGGCCGAAAACCTCTCCCCCGTAGAGAACGAGCAGTACTTG.

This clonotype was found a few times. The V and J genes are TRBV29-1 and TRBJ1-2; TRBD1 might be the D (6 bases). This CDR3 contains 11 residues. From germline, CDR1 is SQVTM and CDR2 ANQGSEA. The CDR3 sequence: CTGAGTNGYTF. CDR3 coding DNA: TGCACCGGGGCGGGGACAAATGGCTACACCTTC.

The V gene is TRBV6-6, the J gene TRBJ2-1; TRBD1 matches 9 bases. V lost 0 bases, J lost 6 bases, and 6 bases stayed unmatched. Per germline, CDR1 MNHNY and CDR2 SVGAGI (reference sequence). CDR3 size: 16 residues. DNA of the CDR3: TGTGCCAGCAGTTACTCGCCGGGACAGGGATTCAATGAGCAGTTCTTC. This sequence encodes CASSYSPGQGFNEQFF.

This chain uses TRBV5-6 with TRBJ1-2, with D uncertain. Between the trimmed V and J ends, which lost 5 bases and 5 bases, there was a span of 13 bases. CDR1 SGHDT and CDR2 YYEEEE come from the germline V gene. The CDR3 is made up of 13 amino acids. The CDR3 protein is CASRDVLGYGYTF. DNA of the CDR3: TGTGCCAGCAGGGATGTTTTGGGTTATGGCTACACCTTC.

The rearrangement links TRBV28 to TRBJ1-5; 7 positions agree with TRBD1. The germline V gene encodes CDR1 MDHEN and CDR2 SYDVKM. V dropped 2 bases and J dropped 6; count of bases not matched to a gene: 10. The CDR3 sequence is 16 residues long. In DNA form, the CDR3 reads TGTGCCAGCAGTTTAACAGGGGAGGGCGCGGGTCAGCCCCAGCATTTT. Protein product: CASSLTGEGAGQPQHF.

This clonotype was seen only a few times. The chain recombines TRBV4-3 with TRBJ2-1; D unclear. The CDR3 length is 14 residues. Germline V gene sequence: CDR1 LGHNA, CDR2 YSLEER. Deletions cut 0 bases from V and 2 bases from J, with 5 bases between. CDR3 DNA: TGCGCCAGCAGCCAAGATACCGCCTACAATGAGCAGTTCTTC. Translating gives CASSQDTAYNEQFF.

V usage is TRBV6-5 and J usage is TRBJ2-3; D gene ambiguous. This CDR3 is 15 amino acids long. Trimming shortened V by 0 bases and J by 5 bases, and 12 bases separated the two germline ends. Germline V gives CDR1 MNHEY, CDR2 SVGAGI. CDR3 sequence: CASSYSGQYQDTQYF. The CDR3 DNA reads TGTGCCAGCAGTTACTCTGGGCAGTATCAAGATACGCAGTATTTT.

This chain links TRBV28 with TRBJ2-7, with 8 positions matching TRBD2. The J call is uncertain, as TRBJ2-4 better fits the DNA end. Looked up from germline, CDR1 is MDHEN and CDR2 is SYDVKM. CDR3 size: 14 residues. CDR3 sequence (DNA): TGTGCCAGCAGTTTGGGACGGGGGGGAAACATTCAGTACTTC. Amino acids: CASSLGRGGNIQYF.

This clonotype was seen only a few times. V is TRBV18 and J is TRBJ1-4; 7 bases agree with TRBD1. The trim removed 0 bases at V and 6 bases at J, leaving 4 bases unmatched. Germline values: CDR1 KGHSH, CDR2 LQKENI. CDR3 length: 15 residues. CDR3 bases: TGTGCCAGCTCACCACCGGGGACAGTATATGAAAAACTGTTTTTT. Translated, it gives CASSPPGTVYEKLFF.

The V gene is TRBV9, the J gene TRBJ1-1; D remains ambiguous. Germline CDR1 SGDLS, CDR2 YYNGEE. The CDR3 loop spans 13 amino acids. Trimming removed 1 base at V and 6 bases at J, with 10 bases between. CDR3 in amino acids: CASSVSPGAEAFF. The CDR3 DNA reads TGTGCCAGCAGCGTATCTCCTGGCGCTGAAGCTTTCTTT.

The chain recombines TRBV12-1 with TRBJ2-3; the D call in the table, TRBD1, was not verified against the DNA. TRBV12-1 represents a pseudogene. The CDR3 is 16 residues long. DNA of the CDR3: TGTGCCAGCAGCGCCCCTCGGATTTCCCGAAGGTTTACGCAGTATTTT. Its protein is CASSAPRISRRFTQYF.

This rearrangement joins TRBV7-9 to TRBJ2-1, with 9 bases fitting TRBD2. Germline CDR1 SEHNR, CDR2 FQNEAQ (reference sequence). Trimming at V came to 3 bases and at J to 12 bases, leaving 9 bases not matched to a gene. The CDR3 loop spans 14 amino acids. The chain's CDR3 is CASSFETPTSGQFF. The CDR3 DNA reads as TGTGCCAGCAGCTTCGAGACCCCGACTAGCGGGCAGTTCTTC.

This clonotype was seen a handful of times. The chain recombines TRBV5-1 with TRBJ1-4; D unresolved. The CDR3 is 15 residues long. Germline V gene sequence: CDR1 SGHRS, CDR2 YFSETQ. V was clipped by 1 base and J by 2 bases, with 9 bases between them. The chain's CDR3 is CASSLNGVTNEKLFF. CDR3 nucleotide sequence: TGCGCCAGCAGCTTGAACGGGGTTACTAATGAAAAACTGTTTTTT.

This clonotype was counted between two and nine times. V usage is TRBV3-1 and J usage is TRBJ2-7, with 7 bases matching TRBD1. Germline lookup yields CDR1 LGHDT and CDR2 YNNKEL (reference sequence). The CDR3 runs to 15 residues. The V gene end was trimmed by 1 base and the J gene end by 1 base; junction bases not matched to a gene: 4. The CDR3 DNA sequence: TGTGCCAGCAGCCAAGGCCGGGACAGTTCCTACGAGCAGTACTTC. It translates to CASSQGRDSSYEQYF.

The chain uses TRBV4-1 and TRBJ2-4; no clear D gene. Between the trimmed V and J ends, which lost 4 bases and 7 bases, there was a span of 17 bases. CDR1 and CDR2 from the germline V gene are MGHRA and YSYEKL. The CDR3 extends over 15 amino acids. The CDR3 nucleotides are TGCGCCAGCAGCCCGAATCGGCTCTGGGCTAACATTCAGTACTTC. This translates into CASSPNRLWANIQYF.

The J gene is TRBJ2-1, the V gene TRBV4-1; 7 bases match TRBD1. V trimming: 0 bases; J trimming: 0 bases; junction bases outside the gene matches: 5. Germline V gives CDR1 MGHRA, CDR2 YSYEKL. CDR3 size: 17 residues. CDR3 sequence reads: CASSQEGQSSSYNEQFF. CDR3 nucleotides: TGCGCCAGCAGCCAAGAGGGACAGTCAAGCTCCTACAATGAGCAGTTCTTC.

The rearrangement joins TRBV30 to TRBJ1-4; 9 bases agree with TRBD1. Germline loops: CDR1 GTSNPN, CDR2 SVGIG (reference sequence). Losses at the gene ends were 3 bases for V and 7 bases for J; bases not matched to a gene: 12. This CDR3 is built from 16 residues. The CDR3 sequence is CAWSVLQGALGEKLFF. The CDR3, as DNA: TGTGCCTGGAGCGTTTTACAGGGGGCGTTGGGTGAAAAACTGTTTTTT.

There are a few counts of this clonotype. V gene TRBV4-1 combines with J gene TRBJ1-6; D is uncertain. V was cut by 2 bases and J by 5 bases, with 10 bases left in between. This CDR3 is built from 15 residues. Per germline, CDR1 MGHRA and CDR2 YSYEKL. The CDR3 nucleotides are TGCGCCAGCAGCCAATGGCAGCAAGATAATTCACCCCTCCACTTT. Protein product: CASSQWQQDNSPLHF.

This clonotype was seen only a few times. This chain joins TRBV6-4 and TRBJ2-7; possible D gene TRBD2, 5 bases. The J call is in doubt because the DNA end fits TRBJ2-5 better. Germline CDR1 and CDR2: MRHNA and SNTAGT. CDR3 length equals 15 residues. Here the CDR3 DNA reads TGTGCCAGCAGTGACAGGGTAGGAGAGGGAGAGACCCAGTACTTC. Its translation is CASSDRVGEGETQYF.

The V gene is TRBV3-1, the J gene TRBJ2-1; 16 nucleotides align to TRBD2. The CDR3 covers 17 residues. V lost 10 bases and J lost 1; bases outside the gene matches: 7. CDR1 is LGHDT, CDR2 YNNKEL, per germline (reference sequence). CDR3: CATAGTSGGASYNEQFF. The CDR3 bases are TGTGCCACGGCCGGGACTAGCGGGGGGGCGTCCTACAATGAGCAGTTCTTC.

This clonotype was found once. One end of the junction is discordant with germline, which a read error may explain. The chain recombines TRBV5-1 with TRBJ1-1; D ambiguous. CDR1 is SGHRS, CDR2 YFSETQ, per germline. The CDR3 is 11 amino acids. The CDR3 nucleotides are TGCGCCAGCAGCTTGGATAGTGGGAGGGTCTTT. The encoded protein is CASSLDSGRVF.

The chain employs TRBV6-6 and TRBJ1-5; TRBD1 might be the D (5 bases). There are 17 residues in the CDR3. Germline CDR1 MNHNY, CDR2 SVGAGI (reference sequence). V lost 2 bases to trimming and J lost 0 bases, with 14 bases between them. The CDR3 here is CASSYIQGPYSNQPQHF. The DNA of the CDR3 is TGTGCCAGCAGTTACATTCAGGGCCCATATAGCAATCAGCCCCAGCATTTT.